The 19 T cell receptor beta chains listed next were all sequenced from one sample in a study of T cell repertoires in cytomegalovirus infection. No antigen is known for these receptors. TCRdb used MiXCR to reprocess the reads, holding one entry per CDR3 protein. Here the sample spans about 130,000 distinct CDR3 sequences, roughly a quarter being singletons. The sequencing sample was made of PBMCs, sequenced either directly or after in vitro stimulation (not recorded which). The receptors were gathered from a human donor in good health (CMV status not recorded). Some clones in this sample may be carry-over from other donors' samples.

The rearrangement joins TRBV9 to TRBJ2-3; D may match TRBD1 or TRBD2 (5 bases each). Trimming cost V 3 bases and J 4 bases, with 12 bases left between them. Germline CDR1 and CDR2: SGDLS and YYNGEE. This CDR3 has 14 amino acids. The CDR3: CASSAQTGPDTQYF. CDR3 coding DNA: TGTGCCAGCAGCGCCCAAACGGGACCAGATACGCAGTATTTT.

In DNA, the CDR3 is TGTGCCAGCAGGGGCTACACAGATACGCAGTATTTT. Translating it yields CASRGYTDTQYF. The gene calls are TRBV6-2 or TRBV6-3 and TRBJ2-3; D not resolved. CDR3 length: 12 residues. Germline V gene sequence: CDR1 MNHEY, CDR2 SVGEGT. Trimming shortened V by 6 bases and J by 2 bases, and 6 bases separated the two germline ends.

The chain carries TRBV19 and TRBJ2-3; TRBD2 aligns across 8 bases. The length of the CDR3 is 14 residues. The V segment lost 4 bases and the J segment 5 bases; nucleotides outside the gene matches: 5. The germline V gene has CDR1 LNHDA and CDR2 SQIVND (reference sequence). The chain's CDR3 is CASSTGGRRDTQYF. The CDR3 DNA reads TGTGCCAGTAGTACCGGCGGGAGGAGAGATACGCAGTATTTT.

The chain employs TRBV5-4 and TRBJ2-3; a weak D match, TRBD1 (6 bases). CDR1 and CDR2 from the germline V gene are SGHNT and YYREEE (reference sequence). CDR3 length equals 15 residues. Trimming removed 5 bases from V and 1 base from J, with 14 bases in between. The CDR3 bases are TGTGCCAGCAGTTTTGAGGGGGTTCGCACAGATACGCAGTATTTT. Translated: CASSFEGVRTDTQYF.

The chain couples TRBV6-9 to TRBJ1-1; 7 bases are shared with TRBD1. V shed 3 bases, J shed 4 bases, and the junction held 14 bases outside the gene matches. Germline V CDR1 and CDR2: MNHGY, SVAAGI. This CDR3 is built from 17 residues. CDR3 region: CASSYPFGQASSTEAFF. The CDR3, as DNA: TGTGCCAGCAGTTACCCCTTCGGACAGGCGTCGAGCACTGAAGCTTTCTTT.

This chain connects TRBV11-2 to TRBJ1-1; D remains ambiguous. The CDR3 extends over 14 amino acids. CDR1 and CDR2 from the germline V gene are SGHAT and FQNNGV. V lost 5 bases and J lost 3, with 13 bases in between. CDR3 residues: CASSLAGVDTEAFF. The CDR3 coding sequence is TGTGCCAGCAGCCTGGCGGGTGTGGACACTGAAGCTTTCTTT. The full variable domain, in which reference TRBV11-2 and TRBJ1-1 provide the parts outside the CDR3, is EAGVAQSPRYKIIEKRQSVAFWCNPISGHATLYWYQQILGQGPKLLIQFQNNGVVDDSQLPKDRFSAERLKGVDSTLKIQPAKLEDSAVYLCASSLAGVDTEAFFGQGTRLTVV.

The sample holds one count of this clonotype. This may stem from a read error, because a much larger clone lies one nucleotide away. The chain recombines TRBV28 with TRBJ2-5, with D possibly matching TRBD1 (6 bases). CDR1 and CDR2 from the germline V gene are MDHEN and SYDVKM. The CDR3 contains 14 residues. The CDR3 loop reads CVSSLGQIQETQYF. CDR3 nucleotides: TGTGTCAGCAGCCTAGGACAGATCCAAGAGACCCAGTACTTC.

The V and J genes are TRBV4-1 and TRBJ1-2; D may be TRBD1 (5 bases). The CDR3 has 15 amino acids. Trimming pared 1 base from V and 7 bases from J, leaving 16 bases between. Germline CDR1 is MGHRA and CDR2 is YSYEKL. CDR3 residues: CASSQVSEGKSGYTF. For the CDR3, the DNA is TGCGCCAGCAGCCAAGTATCGGAGGGGAAGAGTGGCTACACCTTC.

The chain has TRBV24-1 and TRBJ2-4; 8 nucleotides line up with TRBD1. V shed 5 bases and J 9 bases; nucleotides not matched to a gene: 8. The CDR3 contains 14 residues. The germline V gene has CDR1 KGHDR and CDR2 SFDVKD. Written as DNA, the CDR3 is TGTGCCACCAGTGGACCAGGGGGCGCCTCCATTCAGTACTTC. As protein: CATSGPGGASIQYF.

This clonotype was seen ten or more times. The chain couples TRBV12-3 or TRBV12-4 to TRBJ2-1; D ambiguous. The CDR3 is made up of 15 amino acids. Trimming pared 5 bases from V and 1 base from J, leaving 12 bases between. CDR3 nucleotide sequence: TGTGCCAGCAGTCTCCGGACGGAATCCTACAATGAGCAGTTCTTC. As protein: CASSLRTESYNEQFF.

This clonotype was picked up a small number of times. CDR3 nucleotide sequence: TGTGCCAGCTCACCACCGAAAGGGAGCGGGAACACCGGGGAGCTGTTTTTT. This encodes CASSPPKGSGNTGELFF. The chain couples TRBV18 to TRBJ2-2, with a weak D call TRBD2 (5 bases). The CDR3 totals 17 residues. V lost 0 bases and J lost 1, with 12 bases in between. CDR1 KGHSH and CDR2 LQKENI come from the germline V gene.

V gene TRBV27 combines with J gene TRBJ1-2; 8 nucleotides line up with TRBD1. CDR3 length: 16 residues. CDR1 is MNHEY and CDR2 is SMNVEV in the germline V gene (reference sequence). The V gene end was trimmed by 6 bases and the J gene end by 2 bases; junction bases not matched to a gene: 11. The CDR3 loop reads CASSLNRQGSNYGYTF. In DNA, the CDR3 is TGTGCCAGCAGCCTCAACCGACAGGGGTCCAACTATGGCTACACCTTC.

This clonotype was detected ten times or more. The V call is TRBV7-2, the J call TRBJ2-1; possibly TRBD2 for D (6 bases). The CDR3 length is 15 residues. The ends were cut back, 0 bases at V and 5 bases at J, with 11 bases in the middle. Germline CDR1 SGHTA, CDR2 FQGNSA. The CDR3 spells CASSLALGLNNEQFF. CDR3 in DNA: TGTGCCAGCAGCTTAGCCCTGGGACTTAACAATGAGCAGTTCTTC.

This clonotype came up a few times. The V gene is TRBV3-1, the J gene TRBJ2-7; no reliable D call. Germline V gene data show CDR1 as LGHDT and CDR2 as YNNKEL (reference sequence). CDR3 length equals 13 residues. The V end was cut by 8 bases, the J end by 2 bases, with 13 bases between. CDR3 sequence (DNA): TGTGCCAGCGATTCCGGGCCCCCCTACGAGCAGTACTTC. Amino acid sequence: CASDSGPPYEQYF.

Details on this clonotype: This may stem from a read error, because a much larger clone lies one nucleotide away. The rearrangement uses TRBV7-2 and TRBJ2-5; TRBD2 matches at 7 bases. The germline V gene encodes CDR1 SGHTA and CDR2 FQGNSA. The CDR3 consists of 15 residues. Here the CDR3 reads CASSLSASGQEAQYF. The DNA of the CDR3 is TGTGCCAGCAGCTTATCGGCTAGCGGCCAAGAGGCCCAGTACTTC. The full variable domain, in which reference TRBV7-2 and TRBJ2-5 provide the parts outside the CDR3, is GAGVSQSPSNKVTEKGKDVELRCDPISGHTALYWYRQSLGQGLEFLIYFQGNSAPDKSGLPSDRFSAERTGGSVSTLTIQRTQQEDSAVYLCASSLSASGQEAQYFGPGTRLLVL.

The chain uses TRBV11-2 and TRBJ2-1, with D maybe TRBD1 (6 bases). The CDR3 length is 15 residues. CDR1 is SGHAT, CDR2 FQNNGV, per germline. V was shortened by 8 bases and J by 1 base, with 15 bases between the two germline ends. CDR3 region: CASGSGTSSYNEQFF. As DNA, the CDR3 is TGTGCCAGCGGATCAGGGACATCTTCCTACAATGAGCAGTTCTTC. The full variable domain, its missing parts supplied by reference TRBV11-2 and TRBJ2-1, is EAGVAQSPRYKIIEKRQSVAFWCNPISGHATLYWYQQILGQGPKLLIQFQNNGVVDDSQLPKDRFSAERLKGVDSTLKIQPAKLEDSAVYLCASGSGTSSYNEQFFGPGTRLTVL.

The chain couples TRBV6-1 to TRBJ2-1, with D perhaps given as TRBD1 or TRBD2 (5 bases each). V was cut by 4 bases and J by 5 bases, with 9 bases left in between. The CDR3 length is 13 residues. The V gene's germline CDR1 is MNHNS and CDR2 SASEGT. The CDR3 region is CASSVWGNNEQFF. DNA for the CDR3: TGTGCCAGCAGTGTTTGGGGGAACAATGAGCAGTTCTTC.

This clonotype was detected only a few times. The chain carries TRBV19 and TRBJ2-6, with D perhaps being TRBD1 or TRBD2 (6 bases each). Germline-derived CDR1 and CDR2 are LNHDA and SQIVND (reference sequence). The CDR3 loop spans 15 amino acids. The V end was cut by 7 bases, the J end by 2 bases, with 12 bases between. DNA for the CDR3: TGTGCCAGTAACAATAGGGGGGCTGGGGCCAACGTCCTGACTTTC. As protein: CASNNRGAGANVLTF.

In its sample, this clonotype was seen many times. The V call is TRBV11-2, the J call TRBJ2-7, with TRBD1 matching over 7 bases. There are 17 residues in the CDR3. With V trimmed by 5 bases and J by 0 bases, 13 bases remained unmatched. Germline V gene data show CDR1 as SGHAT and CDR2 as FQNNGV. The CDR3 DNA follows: TGTGCCAGCAGCCCACATTCGACAGGGCGAAGCTCCTACGAGCAGTACGTC. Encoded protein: CASSPHSTGRSSYEQYV.